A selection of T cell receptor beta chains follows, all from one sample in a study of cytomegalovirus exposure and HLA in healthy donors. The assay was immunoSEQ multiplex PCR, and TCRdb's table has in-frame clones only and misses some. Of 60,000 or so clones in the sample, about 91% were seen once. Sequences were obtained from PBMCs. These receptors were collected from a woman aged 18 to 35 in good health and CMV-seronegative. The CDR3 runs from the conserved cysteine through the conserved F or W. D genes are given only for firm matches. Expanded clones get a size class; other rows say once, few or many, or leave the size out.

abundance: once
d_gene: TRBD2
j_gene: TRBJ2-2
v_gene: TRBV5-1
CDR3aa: CASSFPTSGTLTGELFF
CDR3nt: TGCGCCAGCAGCTTCCCGACTAGCGGGACCCTCACCGGGGAGCTGTTTTTT

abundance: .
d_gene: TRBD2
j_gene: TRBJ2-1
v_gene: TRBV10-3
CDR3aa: CAISTDPLAGGNEQFF
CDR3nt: TGTGCCATCAGTACCGACCCCTTAGCGGGAGGGAATGAGCAGTTCTTC

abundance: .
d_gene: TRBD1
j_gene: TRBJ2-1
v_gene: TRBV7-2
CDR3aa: CASSAPGTGFYNEQFF
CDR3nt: TGTGCCAGCAGCGCACCCGGGACAGGGTTCTACAATGAGCAGTTCTTC

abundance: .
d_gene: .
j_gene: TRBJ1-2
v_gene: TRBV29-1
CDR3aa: CSASRGYTF
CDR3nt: TGCAGCGCTTCCCGTGGCTACACCTTC

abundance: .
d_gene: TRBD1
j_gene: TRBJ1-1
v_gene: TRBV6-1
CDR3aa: CASRRRQGAKTEAFF
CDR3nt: TGTGCCAGCAGACGCCGCCAGGGGGCTAAGACTGAAGCTTTCTTT

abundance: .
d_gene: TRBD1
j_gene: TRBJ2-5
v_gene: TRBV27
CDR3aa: CASSSDRAETQYF
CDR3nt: TGTGCCAGCAGTTCTGACAGGGCAGAGACCCAGTACTTC

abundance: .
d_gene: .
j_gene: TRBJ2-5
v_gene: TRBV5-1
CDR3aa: CASSLDPEGEKTQYF
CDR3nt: TGCGCCAGCAGCTTGGATCCGGAAGGGGAAAAGACCCAGTACTTC

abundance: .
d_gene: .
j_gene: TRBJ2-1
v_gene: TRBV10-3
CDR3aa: CAISESKAGLYNEQFF
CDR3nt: TGTGCCATCAGTGAGTCGAAAGCGGGCCTGTACAATGAGCAGTTCTTC

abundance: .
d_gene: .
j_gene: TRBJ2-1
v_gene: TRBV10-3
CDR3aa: CASGPVSGYNEQFF
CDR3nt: TGTGCCAGCGGACCCGTATCGGGGTACAATGAGCAGTTCTTC

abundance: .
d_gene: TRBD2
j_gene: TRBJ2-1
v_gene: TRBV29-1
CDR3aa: CSVSRSGRREQFF
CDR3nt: TGCAGCGTTTCCCGTAGCGGGAGGCGGGAGCAGTTCTTC

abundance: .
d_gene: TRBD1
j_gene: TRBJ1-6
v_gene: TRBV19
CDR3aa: CASSTIRDRGSPLHF
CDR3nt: TGTGCCAGTAGTACCATCCGGGACAGAGGTTCACCCCTCCACTTT

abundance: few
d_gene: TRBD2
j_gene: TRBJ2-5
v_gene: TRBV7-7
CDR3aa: CASSLRRGGETQYF
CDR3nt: TGTGCTAGCAGCTTACGTCGGGGAGGGGAGACCCAGTACTTC

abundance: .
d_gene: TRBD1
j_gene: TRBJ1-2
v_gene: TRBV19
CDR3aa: CASSMAMDRRDGYTF
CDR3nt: TGTGCCAGTAGTATGGCGATGGACAGGAGAGATGGCTACACCTTC

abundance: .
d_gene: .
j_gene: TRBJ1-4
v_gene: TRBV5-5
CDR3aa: CASSLYSGPANEKLFF
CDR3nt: TGTGCCAGCAGCTTATATTCAGGGCCCGCTAATGAAAAACTGTTTTTT

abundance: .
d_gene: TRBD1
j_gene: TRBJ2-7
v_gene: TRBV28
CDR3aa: CASRGTGSYEQYF
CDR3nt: TGTGCCAGCAGGGGGACAGGGTCCTACGAGCAGTACTTC

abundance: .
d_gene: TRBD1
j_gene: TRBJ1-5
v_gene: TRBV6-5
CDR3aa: CASSYSTGGNQPQHF
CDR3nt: TGTGCCAGCAGTTACTCGACAGGGGGCAATCAGCCCCAGCATTTT

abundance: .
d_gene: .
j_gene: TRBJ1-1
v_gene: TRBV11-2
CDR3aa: CASSSRRETSFEAFF
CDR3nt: TGTGCCAGCAGCTCGAGACGGGAGACTTCATTTGAAGCTTTCTTT

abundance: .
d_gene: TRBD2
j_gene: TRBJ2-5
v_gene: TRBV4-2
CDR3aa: CASSRGSSLETQYF
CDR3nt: TGTGCCAGCAGCCGCGGGAGTAGTTTGGAGACCCAGTACTTC

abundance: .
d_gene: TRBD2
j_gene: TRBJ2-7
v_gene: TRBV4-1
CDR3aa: CASSQGASGASSYEQYF
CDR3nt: TGCGCCAGCAGCCAAGGGGCTAGCGGTGCTAGCTCCTACGAGCAGTACTTC

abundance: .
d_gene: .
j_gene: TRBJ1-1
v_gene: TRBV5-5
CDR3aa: CASSLYAVASNTEAFF
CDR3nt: TGTGCCAGCAGCTTGTACGCGGTGGCCTCGAACACTGAAGCTTTCTTT

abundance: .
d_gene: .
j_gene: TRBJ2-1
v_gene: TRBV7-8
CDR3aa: CASSLLGGNEQFF
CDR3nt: TGTGCCAGCAGCTTATTGGGAGGAAATGAGCAGTTCTTC

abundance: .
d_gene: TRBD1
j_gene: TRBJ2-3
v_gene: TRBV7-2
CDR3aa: CASSFYRGRADTQYF
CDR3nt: TGTGCCAGCAGCTTCTACAGGGGGCGCGCAGATACGCAGTATTTT

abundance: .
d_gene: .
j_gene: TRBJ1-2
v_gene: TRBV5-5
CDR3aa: CASSLALTGYYGYTF
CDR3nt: TGTGCCAGCAGCTTGGCTCTGACGGGATACTATGGCTACACCTTC

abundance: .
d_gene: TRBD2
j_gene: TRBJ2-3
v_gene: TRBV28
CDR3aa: CASSFGGTSGSRMTDTQYF
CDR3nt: TGTGCCAGCAGTTTTGGCGGGACTAGCGGGAGTCGGATGACAGATACGCAGTATTTT

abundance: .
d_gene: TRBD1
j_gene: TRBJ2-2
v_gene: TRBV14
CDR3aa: CASSQPQRGRPGQGTFAGELFF
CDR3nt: TGTGCCAGCAGCCAACCGCAGCGGGGCAGACCGGGACAGGGGACCTTCGCCGGGGAGCTGTTTTTT

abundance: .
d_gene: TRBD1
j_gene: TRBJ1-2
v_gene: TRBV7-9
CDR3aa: CASSSLIPDRDDYGYTF
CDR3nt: TGTGCCAGCAGCTCCCTCATTCCTGACAGGGACGACTATGGCTACACCTTC

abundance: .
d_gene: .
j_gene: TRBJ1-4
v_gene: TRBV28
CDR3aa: CASSPPKRTALIPEKLFF
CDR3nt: TGTGCCAGCAGCCCACCCAAGCGGACGGCTCTTATCCCTGAAAAACTGTTTTTT

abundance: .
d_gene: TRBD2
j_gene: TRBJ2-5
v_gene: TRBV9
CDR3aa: CASSPPPGGKETQYF
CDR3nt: TGTGCCAGCAGCCCCCCCCCGGGGGGGAAAGAGACCCAGTACTTC

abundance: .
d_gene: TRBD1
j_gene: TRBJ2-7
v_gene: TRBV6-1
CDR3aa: CASSETGTGGYEQYF
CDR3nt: TGTGCCAGCAGTGAAACCGGGACAGGGGGGTACGAGCAGTACTTC